This T cell receptor (beta chain) was profiled in a study of cytomegalovirus exposure and HLA in healthy donors (dated by TCRdb to about 2017). A note on the overall study: An earlier analysis of a few hundred of the donors reported 250 to 350 Gb of sequence data and 117 million unique TCR beta sequences obtained from around 190 million T cells. Approximately 310 gigabases of sequencing data and roughly 81 million unique TCR sequences made up an early release that covered approximately 700 HLA-typed donors. The genetic ancestry cluster associated with self-reported Caucasian donors included about 81% of the approximately 430 genotyped donors. The study aimed to test whether cataloging public T cell receptors could reveal signatures of past pathogen exposure. The study used immunosequencing to profile the T cell repertoires of some 600 subjects and linked those repertoires to cytomegalovirus serostatus. A separate validation cohort of roughly 130 different subjects was used in addition to the roughly 620-subject first cohort. To predict cytomegalovirus infection status, the study brought together high-throughput TCR immunosequencing, statistical association of individual TCRs with disease status, and machine learning. A later analysis re-examined previously published TCR beta repertoires from roughly 650 donors and added high-resolution HLA genotyping to investigate patterns of TCR occurrence. Rather than using new phenotypic data, the later analysis identified candidate immune exposures from TCR beta sequences and from how often those sequences occurred across donors. An earlier analysis of several hundred of the donors used high-throughput TCR beta sequencing to judge whether each TCR beta V gene segment behaved as functional or pseudogenic. Donor age, sex, ethnicity and CMV serostatus were compiled together with the repertoire data. A later genetic analysis used genome-wide SNP genotypes for about 65% of the 666 donors, treating that subset as a discovery cohort. Every repertoire in the discovery cohort had been generated on one and the same sequencing platform. Both class I and class II loci were covered by HLA typing, at four-digit resolution. The number of donors typed differed by locus, with about 629-630 for A, B, C, DRB1 and DQB1, around 560 for DQA1, about 610 for DPA1, and 472 for DPB1. A few DR-DQ haplotypes were handled as single units for association and clustering because linkage in the cohort was strong. Among 300 to 500 genotyped donors of the cohort, an average of around 250,000 unique TCR beta nucleotide sequences was sequenced per donor, of which roughly 18% were non-productive.

Details on this clone: Its antigen is currently not known. No base quality information exists; no much larger clone differs at one position.

Beyond this particular receptor, the publication reports: The classifier was reported to diagnose cytomegalovirus status with high specificity and sensitivity in both the original cohort and the validation cohort. Most CMV-associated TCR beta chains appeared to be HLA-restricted in a later analysis, and the HLA associations seemed to be driven largely by CMV exposure. Across donors, most TCR sequences were observed very rarely, whereas some public TCRs were present in many individuals. An association between a missense DCLRE1C variant and V-gene and J-gene trimming of TCR beta chains was found in a later genetic analysis and replicated in an independent cohort. For the cohort, immune exposure information was limited to CMV serostatus. In a later analysis, HLA-associated TCR beta chains showed more clonal expansion and lower generation probabilities than non-associated chains that were equally common. Only TCR beta chains were sequenced in this cohort, and the absence of alpha or paired-chain data limited detectable features. The earlier analysis of around 600 of the donors excluded about 16 rarely observed V segments, including chromosome 9 orphons, because counts were too low. Correlated functional status among segregating V segments might reflect linkage disequilibrium, but an unknown experimental factor could not be ruled out. Roughly uniform sequencing depth across donors was assumed in presence/absence analyses, although this assumption may not hold. Because HLA typing was missing for some donors at each locus, association tests included only the typed subset. In an earlier analysis of 587 of the donors, most TCR beta V segments appeared in productive rearrangements about 87% or about 30% of the time, broadly matching IMGT annotations. Specific HLA alleles were associated with roughly 17,000 TCR beta sequences at a false discovery rate of 0.05 in a later analysis. A few of the identified cytomegalovirus-associated TCR beta chains were confirmed in vitro to be specific for cytomegalovirus antigens. A later analysis found that TCR association rates varied across HLA loci, with DRB1 alleles showing the most associated TCRs and HLA-C alleles the fewest. Assigning TCR associations to individual alleles was difficult when HLA alleles, especially DR and DQ, strongly co-occurred. A group of highly shared sequence variants was considered likely to be a technical artifact of the sequencing pipeline. The authors suggested that the approach could potentially be generalized to other disease states and immunological phenotypes. In a later analysis, several top co-occurrence clusters were reported to appear linked to parvovirus B19, influenza, CMV and Epstein-Barr virus. A further reported finding was that TCR beta sequences accurately predicted the HLA-A and HLA-B alleles for most subjects in the first cohort. The study gave a list of more than 150 TCR beta chains associated with cytomegalovirus. A later genetic analysis reported fewer N-insertions in productive TCRs among donors in an Asian-associated ancestry cluster than the roughly 620-donor mean. The 87-base-pair reads could not distinguish some IMGT-functional V segments, including TRBV6-2 and TRBV6-3, so those segments were excluded.

The cohort comprised around 690 healthy bone marrow donors. Cohort members were all nominally healthy when sampled, although unrecorded immune exposures were likely present. The donor was CMV seronegative and belonged to the group of 350 to 400 seronegative cohort members. A peripheral blood sample was collected from each donor, and TCR beta sequencing was performed on peripheral blood mononuclear cells. The Qiagen DNeasy Blood Extraction Kit was used to extract genomic DNA from the blood cell samples. Library construction relied on the immunoSEQ multiplex PCR assay. For the multiplex PCR, a mixture combining 60 forward primers for TCR Vbeta segments and 13 reverse primers for TCR Jbeta segments was used. A multiplex PCR assay on genomic DNA amplified the CDR3 region of rearranged TCR beta genes. The amplified TCR beta libraries were sequenced on the Illumina HiSeq System as 87-base-pair reads. The paper's processing steps were these. In a later analysis, tens of millions of unique TCR beta chains were counted across the roughly 610 repertoires, and some 10 million of these chains were shared by at least two donors. Raw reads were error-corrected and collapsed into unique sequences with a nearest-neighbor algorithm that merged closely related sequences to remove PCR and sequencing errors. To assign V, D and J gene segments, CDR3 sequences were aligned to IMGT reference sequences. For a sequence to be retained, at least a six-nucleotide match to both a V gene segment and a J gene segment was required. Rearrangements were classified as productive when the CDR3 lacked stop codons and remained in frame with V and J, and all other rearrangements were classified as non-productive. Following IMGT convention, CDR3 was defined as the stretch from the second conserved V-encoded cysteine up to the conserved J-encoded phenylalanine. The earlier analysis of roughly 590 of the donors excluded sequences that lacked an unambiguous match to a single V gene segment. In an earlier analysis of roughly 500 of the donors, V segments were called functional above 56.7% productive rearrangements and were called segregating when the between-donor standard deviation exceeded 5%. A statistical classification framework was built for diagnosing cytomegalovirus status from the catalog of TCR beta chain sequences. In a later analysis, V and J genes were assigned by comparing TCR nucleotide sequences against IMGT/GENE-DB human TR gene sequences. Using the TCRdist pipeline, a later analysis assigned CDR3 sequences along with most-parsimonious VDJ recombination scenarios. A later analysis defined each TCR beta chain by its CDR3 amino acid sequence plus V-gene family, and excluded reads lacking a unique V-gene family. As a way to deal with suspected cross-contamination and a sequencing artifact, a later analysis dropped roughly 620 nucleotide sequences that were highly shared and had low generation probability. In a later analysis, a clonal expansion index for each public chain was calculated from normalized within-repertoire ranks of inferred template counts. In a later analysis, generation probabilities were computed with a VDJ recombination model fitted to out-of-frame rearrangements, and the resulting probabilities were checked against IGoR. In a later analysis, TCR-TCR, TCR-HLA and TCR-CMV co-occurrence was scored with hypergeometric tests, and a repertoire-size bias correction was applied to TCR pairs. False discovery rates were estimated in a later analysis by permuting HLA or CMV assignments 20 times. In a later analysis, co-occurring TCRs were grouped using DBSCAN, and TCRdist sequence similarity was added for clustering within HLA-allele-positive subsets. For co-occurrence clustering, repertoires with fewer than 30,000 or more than 120,000 public chains were excluded, along with roughly 5 repertoires with anomalous nucleotide sharing. TCRdb provides this immuneACCESS table in a form limited to in-frame rearrangements. Some clones are lacking; in checked studies, under half of them reflect an unresolved V gene, and why the rest are absent is not known. The V and J calls and the clone size are those of that table, but D and trimming were determined from the DNA. A total of 90,000 to 120,000 clones appear in this sample, 81% of them only once. The top ten hold approximately 2.1% of the sample.

Trimming costs V 8 bases and J 3 bases, and their ends lie 19 bases apart. The germline V gene specifies SGHAT as CDR1 and FQNNGV as CDR2. The CDR3 measures 16 amino acids from cysteine to phenylalanine. Only the CDR3 part of the read is kept: 48 bases, read in frame from the first base. The chain uses TRBV11-2 and TRBJ1-4; no D gene can be assigned with confidence. The sequence derives from a man younger than 40 in good health and CMV-seronegative. The sample was PBMCs. The CDR3 protein sequence reads: CASRLPGVPSNEKLFF. The DNA sequence reads TGTGCCAGCCGACTCCCCGGCGTCCCCTCTAATGAAAAACTGTTTTTT.